One T cell receptor (beta chain) is described in this entry. This sample is drawn from a study of shared clonotypes between healthy human individuals. Naive CD8 cells were CD45RO-negative, positively selected for CCR7, excluding terminally differentiated effector memory CD45RA+ cells. CDR3 length equals 12 residues. Trimming removed 7 bases from V and 8 bases from J, with 15 bases in between. Germline V CDR1 and CDR2: SQVTM, ANQGSEA. Here immunoSEQ multiplex PCR was the method, and the copy in TCRdb shows in-frame clones only, minus some. Of roughly 550,000 clones detected, roughly 95% appear once; the ten largest clones hold around 0.11%.

The chain links TRBV29-1 to TRBJ2-1; D not resolved. Sequenced sample: naive CD8+ T cells sorted from blood. This receptor was identified in a young woman in good health. The CDR3 reads CSGLESGDEQFF. Here the CDR3 DNA reads TGCAGCGGCCTGGAGTCGGGCGATGAGCAGTTCTTC.